This passage covers 20 T cell receptor beta chains from one sample sequenced in a study of blood T cell repertoires in COVID-19. The assay was immunoSEQ multiplex PCR, and TCRdb's table has in-frame clones only and misses some. The data contain some 320,000 clones, about 87% of them singletons. Sequencing input: PBMCs or T cells enriched from blood (not recorded which). These receptors all stem from a woman aged 30 to 39 who had recovered from COVID-19.

The rearrangement links TRBV19 to TRBJ2-1; possibly TRBD1 for D (5 bases). The CDR3 contains 14 residues. The V end lost 5 bases, the J end lost 8 bases, and 16 bases lay between the germline ends. Germline V lookup: CDR1 LNHDA, CDR2 SQIVND (reference sequence). The CDR3 nucleotides are TGTGCCAGTAGTTTGCGACTCGTACAGGATGAGCAGTTCTTC. It yields the protein CASSLRLVQDEQFF. The full variable domain, its missing parts supplied by reference TRBV19 and TRBJ2-1, is DGGITQSPKYLFRKEGQNVTLSCEQNLNHDAMYWYRQDPGQGLRLIYYSQIVNDFQKGDIAEGYSVSREKKESFPLTVTSAQKNPTAFYLCASSLRLVQDEQFFGPGTRLTVL.

In its sample, this clone was seen a few times. The gene calls are TRBV27 and TRBJ2-7; D may be TRBD1 (5 bases). Trimming took off 6 bases at V and 2 bases at J, with 14 bases between the two ends. Germline CDR1 is MNHEY and CDR2 is SMNVEV (reference sequence). The CDR3 contains 14 residues. CDR3 loop: CASRPWGGPYEQYF. The CDR3 DNA reads TGTGCCAGCAGGCCTTGGGGCGGACCCTACGAGCAGTACTTC.

This clone was counted once. The CDR3 loop reads CASSTSGEQYF. CDR3 in DNA: TGTGCCAGCAGTACTAGCGGAGAGCAGTACTTC. The chain couples TRBV2 to TRBJ2-7; 8 bases are a match to TRBD2. The CDR3 is 11 residues long. The V gene end was trimmed by 5 bases and the J gene end by 7 bases; junction bases not matched to a gene: 1. Germline V gene lookup returns CDR1 SNHLY and CDR2 FYNNEI.

The J gene is TRBJ1-1, the V gene TRBV11-1; TRBD1 is a possible D gene (6 bases). The ends were cut back, 4 bases at V and 0 bases at J, with 9 bases in the middle. The CDR3 is 14 amino acids. Germline lookup yields CDR1 SGHAT and CDR2 FQDESV (reference sequence). CDR3 bases: TGTGCCAGCAGCTCCGGACAGTTGAACACTGAAGCTTTCTTT. Translated: CASSSGQLNTEAFF.

The chain employs TRBV4-3 and TRBJ2-5, with 7 bases fitting TRBD2. V shed 0 bases and J 2 bases; nucleotides not matched to a gene: 3. From germline, CDR1 is LGHNA and CDR2 YSLEER. The CDR3 is 15 amino acids. CDR3 region: CASSQDGTTQETQYF. CDR3 in DNA: TGCGCCAGCAGCCAAGATGGGACTACTCAAGAGACCCAGTACTTC.

Here the CDR3 reads CASSEELNYGYTF. As DNA, the CDR3 is TGTGCCAGCAGTGAAGAGCTTAACTATGGCTACACCTTC. This chain joins TRBV2 and TRBJ1-2; D unclear. The ends were cut back, 1 base at V and 1 base at J, with 4 bases in the middle. Germline V gene sequence: CDR1 SNHLY, CDR2 FYNNEI. CDR3 size: 13 residues.

The V call is TRBV4-2, the J call TRBJ2-4; D gene uncertain. The V and J ends lost 0 bases and 7 bases respectively, with 7 bases between them. The CDR3 consists of 13 residues. Looked up from germline, CDR1 is LGHNA and CDR2 is YNFKEQ. The CDR3 coding sequence is TGTGCCAGCAGCCAAGAGCAGGCGAACATTCAGTACTTC. Amino acids: CASSQEQANIQYF.

The chain links TRBV28 to TRBJ2-2, with D tentatively TRBD2 (6 bases). The CDR3 spans 15 residues. Trimming pared 4 bases from V and 4 bases from J, leaving 13 bases between. Germline V gene lookup returns CDR1 MDHEN and CDR2 SYDVKM. CDR3 in DNA: TGTGCCAGCAGTTCTCCGCGGGGTTCCACCGGGGAGCTGTTTTTT. This sequence encodes CASSSPRGSTGELFF.

The V and J genes are TRBV7-6 and TRBJ2-2; 11 bases map to TRBD2. Germline V gives CDR1 SGHVS, CDR2 FNYEAQ. The trim removed 5 bases at V and 4 bases at J, leaving 15 bases unmatched. CDR3 length: 19 amino acids. The CDR3 region has the DNA TGTGCCAGCAGCAAGGGGGTACTAGCGGGGGCCCGGGGCACCGGGGAGCTGTTTTTT. Translated: CASSKGVLAGARGTGELFF.

The rearrangement links TRBV3-1 (or the pseudogene TRBV3-2) to TRBJ2-7; a weak D match, TRBD1 (7 bases). Per the germline V gene, CDR1 is LGHDT and CDR2 is YNNKEL (reference sequence). The CDR3 covers 16 residues. The V gene lost 3 bases and the J gene lost 5 bases, with 20 bases spanning the gap. CDR3 in amino acids: CASSHRWRGPGDEQYF. The DNA for the CDR3 is TGTGCCAGCAGCCACCGTTGGAGGGGGCCAGGAGACGAGCAGTACTTC.

The rearrangement links TRBV19 to TRBJ2-3; 8 bases fit TRBD2. Germline values: CDR1 LNHDA, CDR2 SQIVND (reference sequence). J gave up 7 bases and V 4 bases, and 10 bases lay outside the gene matches. The CDR3 extends over 15 amino acids. The CDR3 bases are TGTGCCAGTAGTACAGGGTTGGCGGGGGGCTATACGCAGTATTTT. It codes for CASSTGLAGGYTQYF.

The chain couples TRBV19 to TRBJ1-1; D is perhaps TRBD1 (5 bases). The CDR3 consists of 14 residues. Trimming pared 7 bases from V and 4 bases from J, leaving 16 bases between. Germline-derived CDR1 and CDR2 are LNHDA and SQIVND (reference sequence). DNA of the CDR3: TGTGCCAGTACCTGGGGCAGGTTCGCCACTGAAGCTTTCTTT. This encodes CASTWGRFATEAFF.

This clone was recorded a few times. The V and J genes are TRBV11-2 and TRBJ1-2; D possibly corresponds to TRBD1 (5 bases). The V and J ends lost 1 base and 8 bases respectively, with 11 bases between them. The CDR3 runs 13 residues. Germline V gene sequence: CDR1 SGHAT, CDR2 FQNNGV. CDR3 nucleotide sequence: TGTGCCAGCAGCTTAGCCGGGGGTGACGGCTACACCTTC. Encoded protein: CASSLAGGDGYTF.

The V call is TRBV6-4, the J call TRBJ1-2, with 7 bases that match TRBD1. Germline CDR1 is MRHNA and CDR2 is SNTAGT. This CDR3 is built from 14 residues. Losses at the gene ends were 5 bases for V and 2 bases for J; bases not matched to a gene: 5. This chain's CDR3 is CASSPDRENYGYTF. CDR3 nucleotide sequence: TGTGCCAGCAGTCCAGACAGGGAAAACTATGGCTACACCTTC.

The V gene is TRBV28, the J gene TRBJ1-6, with D hard to call. This CDR3 spans 14 amino acids. The V end was cut by 5 bases, the J end by 7 bases, with 12 bases between. Germline values: CDR1 MDHEN, CDR2 SYDVKM. CDR3 region: CASSPHLGNSPLHF. The CDR3 DNA reads as TGTGCCAGCAGTCCCCATCTCGGGAATTCACCCCTCCACTTT.

V is TRBV15 and J is TRBJ1-4, with 10 bases that match TRBD1. CDR3 length equals 16 residues. Germline values: CDR1 LNHNV, CDR2 YYDKDF (reference sequence). Trimming took 3 bases from V and 0 from J; bases not matched to a gene: 1. CDR3 protein: CATSSGQGATNEKLFF. The CDR3 DNA is TGTGCCACCAGCAGCGGACAGGGGGCAACTAATGAAAAACTGTTTTTT.

V gene TRBV7-9 combines with J gene TRBJ1-2; no clear D gene. The length of the CDR3 is 15 residues. The ends were cut back, 2 bases at V and 8 bases at J, with 18 bases in the middle. Germline-derived CDR1 and CDR2 are SEHNR and FQNEAQ (reference sequence). The CDR3 region has the DNA TGTGCCAGCAGCTTAAGGTCCGGGATTGGTGAGGGCTACACCTTC. Protein product: CASSLRSGIGEGYTF.

This clone turned up a few times. The J gene is TRBJ1-1, the V gene TRBV4-1, with a tentative D call TRBD1 (6 bases). CDR3 length: 14 amino acids. Trimming removed 4 bases at V and 0 bases at J, with 9 bases between. Germline-derived CDR1 and CDR2 are MGHRA and YSYEKL. The CDR3, as DNA: TGCGCCAGCAGCCTCGACAGGATGAACACTGAAGCTTTCTTT. It specifies CASSLDRMNTEAFF.

The V gene is TRBV5-4, the J gene TRBJ2-3; tentatively, D is TRBD1 (5 bases). Germline loops: CDR1 SGHNT, CDR2 YYREEE (reference sequence). The CDR3 sequence is 14 residues long. V shed 5 bases and J shed 4 bases, with 14 bases lying between them. CDR3 in amino acids: CASRGSGNPDTQYF. The CDR3, as DNA: TGTGCCAGCAGGGGGTCAGGGAATCCAGATACGCAGTATTTT.

J is TRBJ2-1 and V is TRBV6-1; tentative D call: TRBD1 (5 bases). The length of the CDR3 is 15 residues. Germline lookup yields CDR1 MNHNS and CDR2 SASEGT. The V end was cut by 2 bases, the J end by 0 bases, with 8 bases between. CDR3 in amino acids: CASSEWQGSYNEQFF. The CDR3 DNA is TGTGCCAGCAGTGAATGGCAGGGCTCCTACAATGAGCAGTTCTTC.